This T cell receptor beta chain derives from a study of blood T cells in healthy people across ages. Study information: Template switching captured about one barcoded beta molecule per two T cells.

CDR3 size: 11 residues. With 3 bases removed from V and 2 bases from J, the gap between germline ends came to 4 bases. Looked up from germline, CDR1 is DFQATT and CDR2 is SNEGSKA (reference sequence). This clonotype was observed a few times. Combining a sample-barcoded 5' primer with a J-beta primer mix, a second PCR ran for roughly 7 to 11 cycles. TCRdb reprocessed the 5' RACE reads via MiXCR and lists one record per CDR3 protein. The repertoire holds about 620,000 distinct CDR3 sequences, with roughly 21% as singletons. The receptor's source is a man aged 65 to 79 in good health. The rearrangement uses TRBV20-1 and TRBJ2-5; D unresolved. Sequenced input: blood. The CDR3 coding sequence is TGCAGTGCTAGGATGCAAGAGACCCAGTACTTC. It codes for CSARMQETQYF.